Listed here are 13 T cell receptor beta chains from one sample, sequenced in a study of early T cells in non-severe SARS-CoV-2 infection. TCRdb processed the 5' RACE reads anew with MiXCR; each CDR3 protein has one entry. The repertoire includes 50,000 or so distinct CDR3 sequences, about 13% of them detected once, and about 9.4% sits in the top ten. The sequenced sample was whole blood. Receptor source: an adult who was a healthcare worker with PCR-confirmed SARS-CoV-2 infection or an uninfected control (not recorded which).

This clonotype has a count of ten or more. This chain links TRBV7-9 with TRBJ2-7; tentative D call: TRBD1 (6 bases). V dropped 3 bases and J dropped 0 bases, with 18 bases sitting between them. Germline CDR1 and CDR2: SEHNR and FQNEAQ (reference sequence). The CDR3 is 17 amino acids. The CDR3 here is CASSLVKGVPVSYEQYF. CDR3 DNA sequence: TGTGCCAGCAGCTTGGTGAAGGGGGTGCCCGTCTCCTACGAGCAGTACTTC.

The chain is built from TRBV27 and TRBJ2-7; weak D call: TRBD2 (6 bases). The V end was cut by 6 bases, the J end by 1 base, with 16 bases between. Germline CDR1 is MNHEY and CDR2 is SMNVEV (reference sequence). This CDR3 spans 15 amino acids. CDR3: CASSPGRGVSYEQYF. CDR3 in DNA: TGTGCCAGCAGCCCAGGGCGGGGAGTATCCTACGAGCAGTACTTC.

This clonotype occurred many times. The rearrangement links TRBV29-1 to TRBJ2-1; 7 bases match TRBD2. Trimming removed 8 bases from V and 7 bases from J; junction bases left unmatched: 8. The CDR3 consists of 12 residues. Germline CDR1 and CDR2: SQVTM and ANQGSEA. The CDR3 bases are TGCAGCCATTGGAGGCGGGAGAATGAGCAGTTCTTC. This codes for CSHWRRENEQFF.

The sample holds a few counts of this clonotype. V gene TRBV10-3 combines with J gene TRBJ1-1; D gene unclear. Per the germline V gene, CDR1 is ENHRY and CDR2 is SYGVKD. The length of the CDR3 is 14 residues. V shed 7 bases and J shed 0 bases, with 12 bases lying between them. The CDR3 loop is CAITPGPMNTEAFF. The CDR3 DNA sequence: TGTGCCATCACCCCCGGGCCCATGAACACTGAAGCTTTCTTT.

The V gene is TRBV20-1, the J gene TRBJ2-7; 9 bases are shared with TRBD1. V shed 4 bases, J shed 3 bases, and the junction held 10 bases outside the gene matches. CDR1 is DFQATT, CDR2 SNEGSKA, per germline (reference sequence). The CDR3 is made up of 15 amino acids. This chain's CDR3 is CSATAQQGAGYEQYF. In nucleotides, the CDR3 is TGCAGTGCTACAGCCCAACAGGGGGCTGGCTACGAGCAGTACTTC.

Ten or more counts support this clonotype. The rearrangement links TRBV12-3 or TRBV12-4 to TRBJ1-5; TRBD1 is a possible D gene (6 bases). The CDR3 covers 17 residues. Trimming removed 5 bases from V and 4 bases from J, with 21 bases in between. The CDR3 region has the DNA TGTGCCAGCAGTCTCCGGCTCCTACAGGGAGGGAATCAGCCCCAGCATTTT. Protein: CASSLRLLQGGNQPQHF.

In this sample, this clonotype turned up a few times. The J gene is TRBJ2-4, the V gene TRBV7-9; D not certain. Trimming cost V 0 bases and J 0 bases, with 3 bases left between them. Germline lookup yields CDR1 SEHNR and CDR2 FQNEAQ (reference sequence). The CDR3 is made up of 14 amino acids. This CDR3 reads CASSLAIAKNIQYF. CDR3 bases: TGTGCCAGCAGCTTAGCGATAGCCAAAAACATTCAGTACTTC. Based on the CDR3 plus reference TRBV7-9 and TRBJ2-4, the full variable domain is DTGVSQNPRHKITKRGQNVTFRCDPISEHNRLYWYRQTLGQGPEFLTYFQNEAQLEKSRLLSDRFSAERPKGSFSTLEIQRTEQGDSAMYLCASSLAIAKNIQYFGAGTRLSVL.

This clonotype was seen at least ten times. The V call is TRBV28, the J call TRBJ1-6; TRBD1 agrees at 9 bases. After removal of 4 bases from V and 4 bases from J, the junction contained 14 bases not matched to a gene. The CDR3 is 19 amino acids. Germline values: CDR1 MDHEN, CDR2 SYDVKM. The CDR3 spells CASSSTGYGTGLYNSPLHF. In DNA, the CDR3 is TGTGCCAGCAGTTCCACCGGCTACGGGACAGGGCTTTATAATTCACCCCTCCACTTT. Complete variable domain (other parts from reference TRBV28 and TRBJ1-6): DVKVTQSSRYLVKRTGEKVFLECVQDMDHENMFWYRQDPGLGLRLIYFSYDVKMKEKGDIPEGYSVSREKKERFSLILESASTNQTSMYLCASSSTGYGTGLYNSPLHFGNGTRLTVT.

This clonotype was seen at least ten times. This sequence joins TRBV5-1 and TRBJ2-2; maybe TRBD2 (7 bases). CDR1 and CDR2 (germline): SGHRS, YFSETQ. This CDR3 has 15 amino acids. Trimming removed 4 bases from V and 6 bases from J, with 16 bases in between. The CDR3 loop is CASSPRAGAAGELFF. CDR3 sequence (DNA): TGCGCCAGCAGCCCCAGGGCGGGGGCGGCCGGGGAGCTGTTTTTT.

This clonotype has more than one count but fewer than ten. V is TRBV19 and J is TRBJ2-2; 7 nucleotides align to TRBD1. V lost 5 bases, J lost 1 base, and 4 bases stayed unmatched. There are 15 residues in the CDR3. CDR1 LNHDA and CDR2 SQIVND come from the germline V gene (reference sequence). The CDR3 here is CASSRTGGNTGELFF. CDR3 sequence (DNA): TGTGCCAGTAGTCGGACAGGTGGGAACACCGGGGAGCTGTTTTTT.

The chain couples TRBV2 to TRBJ2-1; 10 bases fit TRBD2. Trimming took 5 bases from V and 7 from J; bases not matched to a gene: 5. The germline gives CDR1 SNHLY, CDR2 FYNNEI. This CDR3 has 14 residues. The CDR3 region has the DNA TGTGCCAGCAGTTTGGGACTAGCGATTAATGAGCAGTTCTTC. It yields the protein CASSLGLAINEQFF. Full variable domain (rest looked up from reference TRBV2 and TRBJ2-1): EPEVTQTPSHQVTQMGQEVILRCVPISNHLYFYWYRQILGQKVEFLVSFYNNEISEKSEIFDDQFSVERPDGSNFTLKIRSTKLEDSAMYFCASSLGLAINEQFFGPGTRLTVL.

In this sample, this clonotype turned up many times. The chain combines TRBV20-1 with TRBJ2-5; no clear D gene. Deletions cut 5 bases from V and 6 bases from J, with 13 bases between. This CDR3 has 12 residues. Per germline, CDR1 DFQATT and CDR2 SNEGSKA (reference sequence). The CDR3 region is CSAENDGKTQYF. The CDR3 DNA follows: TGCAGTGCTGAGAATGATGGCAAGACCCAGTACTTC.

At least ten counts were recorded for this clonotype. V gene TRBV6-1 combines with J gene TRBJ2-7, with a weak D call TRBD1 (5 bases). The CDR3 is 13 residues long. Trimming pared 4 bases from V and 2 bases from J, leaving 9 bases between. Germline loops: CDR1 MNHNS, CDR2 SASEGT. CDR3 coding DNA: TGTGCCAGCAGTGTACAGGTTACCTACGAGCAGTACTTC. Amino acids: CASSVQVTYEQYF.